The rows below give T cell receptor beta chains drawn from one sample of a study of graft-versus-host responses after intestinal transplantation. Profiling relied on immunoSEQ multiplex PCR, and the TCRdb table lists in-frame clones only, not all of them. This table holds about 70,000 clones, about 90% found once. No antigen has been assigned to these receptors. The sequences come from unstimulated CD8+ T cells sorted from spleen or lymph node cells, collected before intestinal transplant. The source of these receptors is a human donor who received an intestinal transplant. Each CDR3 is given with its conserved first and last residue. A D gene is named only where the DNA matches it firmly. Part of the rows lack a size; the others show once, few, many or a class for expanded clones.

J	V	D	size	CDR3	DNA
TRBJ1-2	TRBV29-1	NA	once	CSVITGYGYTF	TGCAGCGTTATAACAGGGTATGGCTACACCTTC
TRBJ2-7	TRBV6-5	TRBD2	NA	CASSATGTSGYEQYF	TGTGCCAGCAGTGCTACCGGGACTAGCGGGTACGAGCAGTACTTC
TRBJ2-5	TRBV6-1	TRBD1	NA	CASSEPFWDRDQETQYF	TGTGCCAGCAGTGAACCGTTCTGGGACAGGGACCAAGAGACCCAGTACTTC
TRBJ2-3	TRBV7-8	TRBD2	NA	CASSPSGGTTDTQYF	TGTGCCAGCAGCCCTAGCGGGGGAACCACAGATACGCAGTATTTT
TRBJ2-6	TRBV7-9	NA	NA	CASSLGTDSGANVLTF	TGTGCCAGCAGCTTAGGGACAGACTCTGGGGCCAACGTCCTGACTTTC
TRBJ2-1	TRBV6-4	NA	once	CASSPGERHEQFF	TGTGCCAGCAGCCCCGGGGAGCGTCATGAGCAGTTCTTC
TRBJ2-7	TRBV11-2	TRBD1	NA	CASSLFIGQGAYEQYF	TGTGCCAGCAGCTTGTTTATAGGACAGGGGGCATACGAGCAGTACTTC
TRBJ2-7	TRBV6-1	TRBD1	NA	CATPRGTAYEQYF	TGTGCCACCCCGCGTGGGACAGCCTACGAGCAGTACTTC
TRBJ1-1	TRBV6-6	TRBD1	few	CASSPGGQLNTEAFF	TGTGCCAGCAGTCCCGGGGGACAGTTAAACACTGAAGCTTTCTTT
TRBJ2-1	TRBV7-6	TRBD1	NA	CASSPQGAGYNEQFF	TGTGCCAGCAGCCCTCAGGGGGCAGGTTACAATGAGCAGTTCTTC
TRBJ2-7	TRBV6-5	NA	NA	CASSIGTHEEQYF	TGTGCCAGCAGTATCGGGACTCACGAGGAGCAGTACTTC
TRBJ1-1	TRBV6-5	NA	NA	CATRGGTEAFF	TGTGCCACCCGAGGGGGCACTGAAGCTTTCTTT
TRBJ1-2	TRBV6-5	NA	NA	CASSLPSPNYGYTF	TGTGCCAGCAGTCTACCTAGCCCTAACTATGGCTACACCTTC
TRBJ1-5	TRBV5-1	NA	once	CASSLSGEGQPQHF	TGCGCCAGCAGCTTATCGGGGGAGGGTCAGCCCCAGCATTTT
TRBJ1-1	TRBV5-6	NA	few	CASSLEYRETEAFF	TGTGCCAGCAGCTTGGAGTACAGGGAAACTGAAGCTTTCTTT
TRBJ2-2	TRBV7-9	TRBD2	NA	CASDPGLAGEHTGELFF	TGTGCCAGCGACCCGGGACTAGCGGGGGAGCACACCGGGGAGCTGTTTTTT
TRBJ1-4	TRBV7-2	TRBD1	NA	CASSFARDSNEKLFF	TGTGCCAGCAGCTTTGCGAGGGACAGTAATGAAAAACTGTTTTTT
TRBJ1-5	TRBV4-1	NA	NA	CASSQWFGQPQHF	TGCGCCAGCAGCCAATGGTTCGGTCAGCCCCAGCATTTT
TRBJ2-3	TRBV27	TRBD1	NA	CASSNGQGVADTQYF	TGTGCCAGCAGTAACGGACAGGGAGTTGCAGATACGCAGTATTTT
TRBJ1-5	TRBV11-2	NA	NA	CASSLGDINQPQHF	TGTGCCAGCAGCTTGGGTGACATCAATCAGCCCCAGCATTTT
TRBJ2-1	TRBV27	NA	NA	CASSLSSPNNEQFF	TGTGCCAGCAGTTTATCGAGCCCGAACAATGAGCAGTTCTTC
TRBJ1-1	TRBV4-1	NA	NA	CASSPVGGVEAFF	TGCGCCAGCAGTCCCGTAGGGGGGGTTGAAGCTTTCTTT
TRBJ2-7	TRBV11-2	TRBD2	NA	CASSLTAGGLSRYEQYF	TGTGCCAGCAGCTTAACAGCGGGGGGGCTTTCAAGGTACGAGCAGTACTTC